Presented here are 16 T cell receptor beta chains from one specimen sequenced in a study of T-cell memory formation after mild COVID-19. TCRdb used MiXCR to reprocess the 5' RACE reads, holding one entry per CDR3 protein. Of under 300,000 distinct CDR3 sequences listed, 7.5% to 9.5% are singletons. Sample: PBMCs or a T cell subset sorted from them (not recorded which). The receptors come from a young man who had mild COVID-19 (a few samples of this study predate the infection). Cell type and time point are not known.

This clonotype showed up many times. This chain links TRBV7-2 with TRBJ1-1; no firm D call. The length of the CDR3 is 14 residues. CDR1 SGHTA and CDR2 FQGNSA come from the germline V gene. V lost 2 bases, J lost 1 base, and 8 bases lay in between. DNA of the CDR3: TGTGCCAGCAGCTTAAATGGAAGGAACACTGAAGCTTTCTTT. Its protein product is CASSLNGRNTEAFF.

V and J are TRBV12-3 or TRBV12-4 and TRBJ2-5; no definite D call. The CDR3 runs to 16 residues. Trimming shortened V by 1 base and J by 0 bases, and 12 bases separated the two germline ends. The CDR3 nucleotides read TGTGCCAGCAGTTTAGGGCGTAGCCTATACCAAGAGACCCAGTACTTC. Amino acids: CASSLGRSLYQETQYF.

This clonotype was seen a few times. This sequence joins TRBV12-3 or TRBV12-4 and TRBJ1-5, with D perhaps matching TRBD1 (6 bases). Trimming cost V 6 bases and J 7 bases, with 19 bases left between them. This CDR3 contains 15 residues. The CDR3 protein is CASRAEGGSGQPQHF. DNA of the CDR3: TGTGCCAGCAGGGCCGAAGGGGGATCAGGGCAGCCCCAGCATTTT.

The chain combines TRBV12-3 or TRBV12-4 with TRBJ1-2; D gene unclear. V lost 3 bases, J lost 4 bases, and 6 bases lay in between. The length of the CDR3 is 12 residues. Written as DNA, the CDR3 is TGTGCCAGCAGTTTTGGCATCTATGGCTACACCTTC. Amino acid sequence: CASSFGIYGYTF.

The chain combines TRBV4-3 with TRBJ2-2; possibly TRBD1 for D (8 bases). The CDR3 totals 15 residues. Germline-derived CDR1 and CDR2 are LGHNA and YSLEER. Trimming cost V 3 bases and J 4 bases, with 12 bases left between them. CDR3 nucleotides: TGCGCCAGCAGCCAGGGAGGGACAGGCACCGGGGAGCTGTTTTTT. Protein: CASSQGGTGTGELFF.

This chain links TRBV29-1 with TRBJ1-2, with D tentatively TRBD1 (6 bases). Germline V lookup: CDR1 SQVTM, CDR2 ANQGSEA. This CDR3 has 15 residues. V gave up 4 bases and J gave up 3 bases, with 18 bases separating them. CDR3: CSVGRGLTDYYGYTF. The CDR3 DNA is TGCAGCGTTGGCAGGGGCCTGACGGATTACTATGGCTACACCTTC.

CDR3 bases: TGTGCCATCAGTGAATCTGAGGATTACGAGCAGTACTTC. Its translation is CAISESEDYEQYF. V gene TRBV10-3 combines with J gene TRBJ2-7; D is uncertain. The CDR3 sequence is 13 residues long. Per the germline V gene, CDR1 is ENHRY and CDR2 is SYGVKD. The ends were cut back, 3 bases at V and 4 bases at J, with 10 bases in the middle.

This clonotype occurred a few times. The chain combines TRBV3-1 with TRBJ1-2; the match to TRBD1 covers 9 bases. CDR1 and CDR2 (germline): LGHDT, YNNKEL (reference sequence). V shed 1 base and J 8 bases; nucleotides not matched to a gene: 5. CDR3 length equals 14 residues. The CDR3 nucleotides are TGTGCCAGCAGCCAAGGGTGGACAGGGGAAGGCTACACCTTC. This encodes CASSQGWTGEGYTF.

The chain has TRBV20-1 and TRBJ2-1, with TRBD2 matching 9 bases. Germline trimming cut 0 bases from V and 6 bases from J; bases unmatched to any gene: 6. Germline-derived CDR1 and CDR2 are DFQATT and SNEGSKA (reference sequence). The CDR3 is 15 residues long. The CDR3 DNA follows: TGCAGTGCTAGAGATGCGGGGGGGCTGGGCAATGAGCAGTTCTTC. Protein sequence: CSARDAGGLGNEQFF.

The CDR3 region has the DNA TGTGCCAGCAGCGACCAACCGGGGGGGCAACAGTTCTTC. The encoded protein is CASSDQPGGQQFF. The chain has TRBV9 and TRBJ2-1; 8 bases align to TRBD2. Germline values: CDR1 SGDLS, CDR2 YYNGEE. V gave up 3 bases and J gave up 13 bases; unmatched junction bases: 9. The CDR3 consists of 13 residues.

V usage is TRBV12-3 or TRBV12-4 and J usage is TRBJ2-7; no clear D gene. CDR3 length: 11 residues. V gave up 1 base and J gave up 7 bases, with 5 bases separating them. As DNA, the CDR3 is TGTGCCAGCAGTTTAGGTTTGGAGCAGTACTTC. It specifies CASSLGLEQYF.

This clonotype was seen many times. The gene calls are TRBV24-1 and TRBJ2-5; tentatively, D is TRBD1 (6 bases). The germline V gene has CDR1 KGHDR and CDR2 SFDVKD. The CDR3 has 15 amino acids. V lost 4 bases and J lost 5, with 16 bases in between. In DNA form, the CDR3 reads TGTGCCACCAGTGACGGGACACACAACGGGGAGACCCAGTACTTC. Translated: CATSDGTHNGETQYF.

The J gene is TRBJ2-1, the V gene TRBV6-2 or TRBV6-3, with TRBD2 as a possible D gene (5 bases). From germline, CDR1 is MNHEY and CDR2 SVGEGT. The CDR3 contains 14 residues. V was pared by 0 bases and J by 4 bases, with 7 bases between. The CDR3 protein is CASSYSKRYNEQFF. In DNA, the CDR3 is TGTGCCAGCAGTTACTCGAAGCGGTACAATGAGCAGTTCTTC.

The table lists this clonotype with many counts. The rearrangement joins TRBV7-2 to TRBJ2-5; D unclear. Germline V gene lookup returns CDR1 SGHTA and CDR2 FQGNSA. This CDR3 comprises 13 residues. The V and J ends lost 1 base and 2 bases respectively, with 5 bases between them. The CDR3: CASSLDKQETQYF. CDR3 DNA: TGTGCCAGCAGCTTAGACAAACAAGAGACCCAGTACTTC. The whole variable domain, filled in from reference TRBV7-2 and TRBJ2-5, reads GAGVSQSPSNKVTEKGKDVELRCDPISGHTALYWYRQSLGQGLEFLIYFQGNSAPDKSGLPSDRFSAERTGGSVSTLTIQRTQQEDSAVYLCASSLDKQETQYFGPGTRLLVL.

This chain connects TRBV6-2 or TRBV6-3 to TRBJ2-7; possible D gene TRBD1, 5 bases. The CDR3 has 13 residues. Between the trimmed V and J ends, which lost 8 bases and 0 bases, there was a span of 11 bases. Germline CDR1 MNHEY, CDR2 SVGEGT. CDR3 region: CASSIGASYEQYF. The CDR3 bases are TGTGCCAGCTCCATAGGGGCCTCCTACGAGCAGTACTTC.

This clonotype was detected a few times. The V call is TRBV20-1, the J call TRBJ2-1; 9 bases are a match to TRBD1. CDR1 and CDR2 from the germline V gene are DFQATT and SNEGSKA (reference sequence). The CDR3 has 16 amino acids. With V trimmed by 5 bases and J by 4 bases, 12 bases remained unmatched. The CDR3 nucleotides are TGCAGTGCTCTAGGGGGGAGGACAGGGGCTTACAATGAGCAGTTCTTC. The encoded protein is CSALGGRTGAYNEQFF.